These 19 T cell receptor beta chains came from one sample sequenced in a study of blood T cells in healthy people across ages (dated by TCRdb to the mid-2010s). To prepare the library, 5' RACE was applied. Instrument used: Illumina HiSeq 2500. A second roughly 7 to 11 cycle PCR used a sample-barcoded 5' primer and a J-beta primer mix. TCRdb reworked the public reads: Q25 trimming with fastp, MiXCR clone assembly, productive beta chains retained. Merged by CDR3 protein, the rows form single entries marked with the most common genes and DNA. The table for this sample lists around 710,000 distinct CDR3 sequences; roughly 43% of them were counted only once. Of the sample, around a fifth is held by the ten largest clones. Sequenced sample: blood. These receptors were collected from a woman aged 60-70 years in good health.

The rearrangement uses TRBV7-9 and TRBJ1-2; TRBD1 might be the D (5 bases). The CDR3 is made up of 15 amino acids. Trimming left V 6 bases short and J 4 bases short, with 18 bases between. From germline, CDR1 is SEHNR and CDR2 FQNEAQ (reference sequence). CDR3 in DNA: TGTGCCAGCAGTTTTCCTACAGGTGCTTTCTATGGCTACACCTTC. This translates into CASSFPTGAFYGYTF.

This chain joins TRBV7-3 and TRBJ2-1, with no clear D. In germline, CDR1 is SGHTA, CDR2 FQGTGA. V dropped 4 bases and J dropped 7 bases, with 11 bases sitting between them. This CDR3 spans 13 amino acids. The CDR3 region is CASSSRKGNEQFF. CDR3 nucleotide sequence: TGTGCCAGCAGCTCCAGAAAAGGGAATGAGCAGTTCTTC.

This sequence joins TRBV7-2 and TRBJ1-1; D is perhaps TRBD1 (6 bases). Germline V gives CDR1 SGHTA, CDR2 FQGNSA. V gave up 5 bases and J gave up 1 base, with 14 bases separating them. The CDR3 runs to 15 residues. CDR3 bases: TGTGCCAGCAGCACCTACAGGGTCGAGAACACTGAAGCTTTCTTT. Protein sequence: CASSTYRVENTEAFF.

Ten or more counts support this clonotype. In nucleotides, the CDR3 is TGCGCCAGCAGTGCCCAACAGGCCTGGGAGACCCAGTACTTC. This codes for CASSAQQAWETQYF. The chain employs TRBV10-2 and TRBJ2-5; tentatively, D is TRBD1 (5 bases). The CDR3 runs to 14 residues. From germline, CDR1 is WSHSY and CDR2 SAAADI. Deletions cut 4 bases from V and 5 bases from J, with 14 bases between.

This chain uses TRBV4-3 with TRBJ1-4, with D perhaps matching TRBD1 (5 bases). V lost 4 bases to trimming and J lost 4 bases, with 16 bases between them. Germline CDR1 and CDR2: LGHNA and YSLEER. The CDR3 has 16 amino acids. CDR3: CASSLAAAGGNEKLFF. The CDR3 coding sequence is TGCGCCAGCAGCCTAGCTGCGGCCGGGGGTAATGAAAAACTGTTTTTT.

The chain has TRBV29-1 and TRBJ2-5; D is ambiguous. This CDR3 region has 10 residues. CDR1 is SQVTM, CDR2 ANQGSEA, per germline. The V and J ends lost 3 bases and 11 bases respectively, with 10 bases between them. The CDR3 nucleotides read TGCAGCGTTGATAAAAATGAGCAGTACTTC. It specifies CSVDKNEQYF.

This clonotype came up a few times. The chain employs TRBV7-9 and TRBJ2-1, with 9 bases that match TRBD2. V lost 5 bases, J lost 6 bases, and 8 bases stayed unmatched. Per the germline V gene, CDR1 is SEHNR and CDR2 is FQNEAQ (reference sequence). This CDR3 is 15 amino acids long. DNA for the CDR3: TGTGCCAGCAGCCCCCTTAGCGGGGGAGTCAATGAGCAGTTCTTC. Translation gives CASSPLSGGVNEQFF.

J is TRBJ2-7 and V is TRBV19; TRBD1 aligns across 8 bases. V dropped 5 bases and J dropped 4; count of bases not matched to a gene: 7. Per the germline V gene, CDR1 is LNHDA and CDR2 is SQIVND (reference sequence). CDR3 length: 14 amino acids. The CDR3 reads CASSFGTGEYEQYF. As DNA, the CDR3 is TGTGCCAGTAGTTTTGGGACAGGAGAATACGAGCAGTACTTC.

The V and J genes are TRBV28 and TRBJ2-1, with 7 bases matching TRBD2. Germline CDR1 MDHEN, CDR2 SYDVKM. This CDR3 region has 17 residues. V trimming: 6 bases; J trimming: 5 bases; junction bases outside the gene matches: 16. This CDR3 is CASSQVEEGGWDNEQFF. The CDR3 nucleotides read TGTGCCAGCAGCCAAGTAGAGGAGGGAGGGTGGGACAATGAGCAGTTCTTC. Full variable domain (rest looked up from reference TRBV28 and TRBJ2-1): DVKVTQSSRYLVKRTGEKVFLECVQDMDHENMFWYRQDPGLGLRLIYFSYDVKMKEKGDIPEGYSVSREKKERFSLILESASTNQTSMYLCASSQVEEGGWDNEQFFGPGTRLTVL.

This chain joins TRBV7-2 and TRBJ2-7; the D gene is possibly TRBD2 (6 bases). The DNA end is more similar to TRBJ2-5, so the J call may be wrong. The germline gives CDR1 SGHTA, CDR2 FQGNSA. The CDR3 loop spans 15 amino acids. The CDR3 DNA is TGTGCCAGCAGCTTACCTGGTGGGGGGAAAGAGACCCAGTACTTC. This sequence encodes CASSLPGGGKETQYF.

The chain employs TRBV28 and TRBJ2-7; 8 bases match TRBD1. V shed 5 bases and J 4 bases; nucleotides not matched to a gene: 7. Germline-derived CDR1 and CDR2 are MDHEN and SYDVKM. The CDR3 covers 14 residues. The CDR3 region has the DNA TGTGCCAGCAGTCCTGGACAGGGACGGTACGAGCAGTACTTC. Its protein is CASSPGQGRYEQYF. Together with reference TRBV28 and TRBJ2-7, the CDR3 gives the full variable domain: DVKVTQSSRYLVKRTGEKVFLECVQDMDHENMFWYRQDPGLGLRLIYFSYDVKMKEKGDIPEGYSVSREKKERFSLILESASTNQTSMYLCASSPGQGRYEQYFGPGTRLTVT.

This rearrangement joins TRBV6-1 to TRBJ2-1; tentative D call: TRBD2 (6 bases). V shed 4 bases and J shed 7 bases, with 23 bases lying between them. The CDR3 loop spans 17 amino acids. Germline V CDR1 and CDR2: MNHNS, SASEGT. The CDR3 bases are TGTGCCAGCAGTGGCCGAGTCACGGCGGGATGGGTAAATGAGCAGTTCTTC. Translating it yields CASSGRVTAGWVNEQFF.

The gene calls are TRBV12-3 or TRBV12-4 and TRBJ2-3, with 10 bases aligning to TRBD2. CDR3 size: 17 residues. V dropped 6 bases and J dropped 2; count of bases not matched to a gene: 11. The CDR3 coding sequence is TGTGCCAGCAGGGAGACCCCCGGGACTAGCGTCACAGATACGCAGTATTTT. Protein: CASRETPGTSVTDTQYF.

The sample holds a few counts of this clonotype. The V and J genes are TRBV6-5 and TRBJ2-5, with D maybe TRBD1 (7 bases). The CDR3 is 16 residues long. Per germline, CDR1 MNHEY and CDR2 SVGAGI. Trimming pared 6 bases from V and 5 bases from J, leaving 22 bases between. The CDR3 coding sequence is TGTGCCAGCAGACCCCAGGGGGGTTCCGGGATGGAGACCCAGTACTTC. It is translated as CASRPQGGSGMETQYF.

Ten or more counts support this clonotype. This chain uses TRBV5-1 with TRBJ1-2; TRBD1 matches 11 bases. Germline CDR1 is SGHRS and CDR2 is YFSETQ. The CDR3 sequence is 16 residues long. V was pared by 3 bases and J by 2 bases, with 6 bases of the junction left unmatched. The CDR3: CASSSPDRGRNYGYTF. The CDR3 bases are TGCGCCAGCAGCTCCCCGGACAGGGGGCGAAACTATGGCTACACCTTC.

This sequence joins TRBV7-9 and TRBJ2-1; D gene ambiguous. This CDR3 comprises 16 residues. In germline, CDR1 is SEHNR, CDR2 FQNEAQ (reference sequence). Trimming took off 1 base at V and 13 bases at J, with 23 bases between the two ends. The CDR3 bases are TGTGCCAGCAGCTTAGTGGCGGCCCCCGGCATAGAGACCCAGTTCTTC. Amino acids: CASSLVAAPGIETQFF.

The gene calls are TRBV20-1 and TRBJ2-3; 7 bases map to TRBD2. The V gene end was trimmed by 4 bases and the J gene end by 8 bases; junction bases not matched to a gene: 12. In germline, CDR1 is DFQATT, CDR2 SNEGSKA (reference sequence). This CDR3 contains 14 residues. The CDR3 bases are TGCAGTGCTATAGATCTTCAAGGGAGGGCTACGCAGTATTTT. As protein: CSAIDLQGRATQYF.

The CDR3 nucleotides read TGTGCCAGCATAGGGACAGGGGAATACGAGCAGTACTTC. Translated, it gives CASIGTGEYEQYF. This sequence joins TRBV27 and TRBJ2-5; 10 positions match TRBD1. The DNA end lines up better with TRBJ2-7; the J call may be wrong. Germline-derived CDR1 and CDR2 are MNHEY and SMNVEV (reference sequence). The CDR3 is 13 amino acids.

This clonotype has more than one count but fewer than ten. The V call is TRBV2, the J call TRBJ2-1; D might be TRBD2 (5 bases). The germline CDR1 and CDR2 sequences are SNHLY and FYNNEI. CDR3 length equals 13 residues. Trimming removed 4 bases at V and 7 bases at J, with 11 bases between. The CDR3 sequence: CASSVLENNEQFF. CDR3 DNA sequence: TGTGCCAGCAGTGTACTAGAAAATAATGAGCAGTTCTTC. The complete variable domain, with remaining parts taken from reference TRBV2 and TRBJ2-1, reads EPEVTQTPSHQVTQMGQEVILRCVPISNHLYFYWYRQILGQKVEFLVSFYNNEISEKSEIFDDQFSVERPDGSNFTLKIRSTKLEDSAMYFCASSVLENNEQFFGPGTRLTVL.